Listed here are 5 T cell receptor beta chains from one sample, sequenced in a study of early T cells in non-severe SARS-CoV-2 infection. One entry per CDR3 protein, called by TCRdb with MiXCR from the 5' RACE reads. The data show some 71,000 distinct CDR3 sequences, with 12% seen just once and roughly 6.8% held by the top ten. The sequenced sample consisted of whole blood. The receptor set was obtained from an adult who was a healthcare worker with PCR-confirmed SARS-CoV-2 infection or an uninfected control (not recorded which).

This clonotype showed up just a few times. The rearrangement links TRBV4-1 to TRBJ2-7; TRBD2 agrees at 8 bases. V shed 0 bases and J 5 bases; nucleotides not matched to a gene: 9. Per the germline V gene, CDR1 is MGHRA and CDR2 is YSYEKL. The CDR3 has 16 amino acids. The CDR3 reads CASSQEKREGVHEQYF. As DNA, the CDR3 is TGCGCCAGCAGCCAAGAGAAACGGGAGGGGGTCCACGAGCAGTACTTC.

The genes are TRBV12-3 or TRBV12-4 and TRBJ2-1; 10 bases are a match to TRBD1. This CDR3 region has 17 residues. The V and J ends lost 5 bases and 6 bases, in that order; junction bases with no gene match: 13. The chain's CDR3 is CASSVGMGTGVVNEQFF. The CDR3 DNA sequence: TGTGCCAGCAGTGTCGGGATGGGGACAGGGGTAGTCAATGAGCAGTTCTTC.

This clonotype appeared many times. This rearrangement joins TRBV15 to TRBJ2-3; 9 bases agree with TRBD2. Germline CDR1 reads LNHNV; CDR2 reads YYDKDF (reference sequence). The trim removed 4 bases at V and 2 bases at J, leaving 7 bases unmatched. The CDR3 totals 16 residues. The CDR3 protein is CATSMGREGVTDTQYF. The CDR3 region has the DNA TGTGCCACCAGCATGGGGCGGGAGGGCGTCACAGATACGCAGTATTTT. Looking up the rest from reference TRBV15 and TRBJ2-3 gives the full variable domain: DAMVIQNPRYQVTQFGKPVTLSCSQTLNHNVMYWYQQKSSQAPKLLFHYYDKDFNNEADTPDNFQSRRPNTSFCFLDIRSPGLGDTAMYLCATSMGREGVTDTQYFGPGTRLTVL.

The table lists this clonotype with many counts. V gene TRBV6-6 combines with J gene TRBJ1-3, with 8 bases aligning to TRBD1. The CDR3 length is 15 residues. The V gene's germline CDR1 is MNHNY and CDR2 SVGAGI (reference sequence). Trimming took 7 bases from V and 3 from J; bases not matched to a gene: 8. CDR3 in DNA: TGTGCCAGCATCCCGACAGGGGTCGGTGGAAACACCATATATTTT. Protein: CASIPTGVGGNTIYF.

This clonotype was recorded a few times. The rearrangement uses TRBV12-3 or TRBV12-4 and TRBJ2-1; 12 bases match TRBD2. Trimming took 7 bases from V and 0 from J; bases not matched to a gene: 7. This CDR3 is 17 amino acids long. The CDR3 DNA sequence: TGTGCCAGCAATAGACTAGCGGGAGCAGACTCCTACAATGAGCAGTTCTTC. Protein product: CASNRLAGADSYNEQFF.